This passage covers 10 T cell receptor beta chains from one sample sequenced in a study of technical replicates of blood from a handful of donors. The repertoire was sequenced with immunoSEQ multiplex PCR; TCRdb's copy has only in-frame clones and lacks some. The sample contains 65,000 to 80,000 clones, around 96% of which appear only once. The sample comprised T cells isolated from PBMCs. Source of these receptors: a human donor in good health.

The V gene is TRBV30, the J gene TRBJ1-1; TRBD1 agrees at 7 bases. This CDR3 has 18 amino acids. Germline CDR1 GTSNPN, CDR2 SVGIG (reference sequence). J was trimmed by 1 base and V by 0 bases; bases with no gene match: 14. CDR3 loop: CAWSVFKGTVEENTEAFF. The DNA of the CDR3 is TGTGCCTGGAGTGTATTTAAGGGGACAGTGGAGGAGAACACTGAAGCTTTCTTT.

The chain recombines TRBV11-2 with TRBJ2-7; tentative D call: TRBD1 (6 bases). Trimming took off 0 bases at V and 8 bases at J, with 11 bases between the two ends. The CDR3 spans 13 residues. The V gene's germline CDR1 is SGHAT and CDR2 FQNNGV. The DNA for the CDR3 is TGTGCCAGCAGCTTAGATCGAGGACAGAAGCAGTACTTC. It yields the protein CASSLDRGQKQYF. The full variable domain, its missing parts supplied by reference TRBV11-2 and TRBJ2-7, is EAGVAQSPRYKIIEKRQSVAFWCNPISGHATLYWYQQILGQGPKLLIQFQNNGVVDDSQLPKDRFSAERLKGVDSTLKIQPAKLEDSAVYLCASSLDRGQKQYFGPGTRLTVT.

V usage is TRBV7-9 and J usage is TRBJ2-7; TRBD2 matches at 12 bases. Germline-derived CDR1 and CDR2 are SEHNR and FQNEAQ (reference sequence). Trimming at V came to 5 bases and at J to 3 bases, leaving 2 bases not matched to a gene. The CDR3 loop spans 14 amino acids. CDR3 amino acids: CASSQTSGSYEQYF. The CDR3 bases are TGTGCCAGCAGCCAGACTAGCGGGAGCTACGAGCAGTACTTC.

This CDR3 reads CASSERSGSLYNEQFF. For the CDR3, the DNA is TGTGCCAGCAGTGAACGGAGCGGGAGTCTTTACAATGAGCAGTTCTTC. The chain has TRBV25-1 and TRBJ2-1; TRBD2 agrees at 8 bases. The CDR3 length is 16 residues. The germline CDR1 and CDR2 sequences are MGHDK and SYGVNS. V gave up 2 bases and J gave up 4 bases; unmatched junction bases: 7.

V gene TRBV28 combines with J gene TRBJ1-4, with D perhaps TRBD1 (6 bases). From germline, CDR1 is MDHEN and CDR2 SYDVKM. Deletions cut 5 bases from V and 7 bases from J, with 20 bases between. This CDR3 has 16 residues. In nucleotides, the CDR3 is TGTGCCAGCAGTCTAGTATACGGGGGGCTGAGTGAAAAACTGTTTTTT. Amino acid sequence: CASSLVYGGLSEKLFF.

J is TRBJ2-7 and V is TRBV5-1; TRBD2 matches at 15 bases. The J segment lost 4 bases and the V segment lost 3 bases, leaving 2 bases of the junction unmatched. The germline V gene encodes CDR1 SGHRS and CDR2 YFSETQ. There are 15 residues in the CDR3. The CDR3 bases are TGCGCCAGCAGCTACGGGACTAGCGGGAGGTACGAGCAGTACTTC. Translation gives CASSYGTSGRYEQYF.

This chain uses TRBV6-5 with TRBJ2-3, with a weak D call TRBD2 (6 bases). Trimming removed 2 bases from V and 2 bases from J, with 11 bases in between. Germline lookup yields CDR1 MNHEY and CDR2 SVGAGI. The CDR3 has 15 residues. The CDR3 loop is CASSYRDSITDTQYF. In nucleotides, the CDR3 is TGTGCCAGCAGTTACAGGGACTCTATCACAGATACGCAGTATTTT.

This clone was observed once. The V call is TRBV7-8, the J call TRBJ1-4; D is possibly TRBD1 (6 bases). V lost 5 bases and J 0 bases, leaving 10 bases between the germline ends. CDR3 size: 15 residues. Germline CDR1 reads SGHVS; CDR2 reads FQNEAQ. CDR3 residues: CASSIGGATNEKLFF. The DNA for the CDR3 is TGTGCCAGCAGCATAGGGGGGGCAACTAATGAAAAACTGTTTTTT.

The CDR3 DNA sequence: TGTGCCAGCAGGGGCAGGTACGAGCAGTACTTC. The encoded protein is CASRGRYEQYF. The genes are TRBV2 and TRBJ2-7, with D unresolved. CDR3 size: 11 residues. Germline-derived CDR1 and CDR2 are SNHLY and FYNNEI. V lost 6 bases and J 4 bases, leaving 7 bases between the germline ends.

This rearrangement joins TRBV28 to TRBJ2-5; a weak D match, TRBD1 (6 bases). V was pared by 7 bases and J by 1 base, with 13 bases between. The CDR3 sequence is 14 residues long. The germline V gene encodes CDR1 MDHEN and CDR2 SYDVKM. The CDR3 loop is CASNADRTQETQYF. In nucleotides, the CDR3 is TGTGCCAGCAATGCTGACAGGACCCAAGAGACCCAGTACTTC.